This T cell receptor (beta chain) appears in the sequencing data of a study of PD-1 blockade in mismatch repair-deficient tumors. Study-level points and caveats: After pembrolizumab, tumor-resident clones rose rapidly, then generally contracted before radiologic responses.

Libraries were prepared by immunoSEQ multiplex PCR; TCRdb keeps only in-frame clonotypes and omits some of them. Of around 18,000 clones listed, 84% are singletons. PCR or immunohistochemistry showed mismatch repair deficiency in every enrolled patient. The TCR-sequenced patients were a few responders to pembrolizumab. Concerning this clone itself: What it binds is unknown.

The specimen comprised PBMCs, sampled roughly 23 weeks after starting pembrolizumab. This clonotype was obtained from an adult with mismatch repair-deficient cancer.

CDR3 DNA: TGCGCCAGCAGCTTGGGACTATTCAATGAGCAGTTCTTC. It specifies CASSLGLFNEQFF. The genes are TRBV5-1 and TRBJ2-1, with TRBD2 as a possible D gene (5 bases). The CDR3 extends over 13 amino acids. The V gene lost 0 bases and the J gene lost 6 bases, with 7 bases spanning the gap. CDR1 is SGHRS and CDR2 is YFSETQ in the germline V gene.